Sequencing of this TCR beta chain was carried out in a study of blood T cell repertoires in COVID-19. Whole-study context: Acute and convalescent COVID-19 specimens originated in the United States, Italy and Spain. PBMCs, B-cell-depleted T cells, or T cells provided the cDNA or gDNA that made up the material.

The CDR3 is made up of 15 amino acids. Germline lookup yields CDR1 SGHNT and CDR2 YYREEE (reference sequence). Trimming took 0 bases from V and 2 from J, leaving 11 bases between them. Produced via immunoSEQ multiplex PCR; TCRdb's table is partial and in-frame only. The sample consists of approximately 50,000 clones, around 93% of them appearing once. The rearrangement links TRBV5-4 to TRBJ1-2; D gene ambiguous. Sequencing was done on a sample of peripheral blood. The clonotype comes from a man aged 50 to 59 with active COVID-19. The CDR3 loop reads CASSLGLTRNYGYTF. CDR3 nucleotides: TGTGCCAGCAGCTTGGGGCTGACAAGAAACTATGGCTACACCTTC.